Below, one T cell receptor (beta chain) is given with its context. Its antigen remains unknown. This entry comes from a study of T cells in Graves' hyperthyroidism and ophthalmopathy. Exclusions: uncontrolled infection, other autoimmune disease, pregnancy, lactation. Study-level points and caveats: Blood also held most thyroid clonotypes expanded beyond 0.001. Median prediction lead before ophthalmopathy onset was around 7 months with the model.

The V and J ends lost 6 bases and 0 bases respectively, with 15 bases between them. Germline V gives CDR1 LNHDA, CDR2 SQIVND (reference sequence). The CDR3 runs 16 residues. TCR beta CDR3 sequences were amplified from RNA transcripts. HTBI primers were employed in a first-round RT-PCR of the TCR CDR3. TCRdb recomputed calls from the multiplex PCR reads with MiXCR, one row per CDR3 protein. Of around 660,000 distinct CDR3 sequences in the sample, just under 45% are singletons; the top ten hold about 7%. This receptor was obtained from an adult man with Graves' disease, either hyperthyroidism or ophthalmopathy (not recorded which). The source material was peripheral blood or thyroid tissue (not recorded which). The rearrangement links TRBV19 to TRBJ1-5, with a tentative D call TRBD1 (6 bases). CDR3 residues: CASSRTETYSNQPQHF. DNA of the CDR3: TGTGCCAGTAGCCGGACAGAAACCTATAGCAATCAGCCCCAGCATTTT.